One T cell receptor (beta chain) is described in this entry. This clonotype was recorded at least ten times. Its antigen target is currently unknown. No much larger clonotype is one base removed from it; base qualities were not supplied. The data were taken from a study of T cells in Graves' hyperthyroidism and ophthalmopathy (dated by TCRdb to about 2019). Background on the whole study: Peripheral blood was sampled at the time of initial diagnosis, prior to any treatment. To identify distinguishing TCR V-J signatures, a discovery cohort of 95 to 100 patients was used, comprising some 45 with Graves' ophthalmopathy and 57 with stable Graves' hyperthyroidism. An independent validation cohort of fewer than 20 hyperthyroidism patients and over 15 patients who later progressed to ophthalmopathy tested prospective prediction of ophthalmopathy. For training and testing, the 100 or so patients in the discovery cohort were randomly divided in a 7:3 ratio. The study also compared thyroid tissue and blood T-cell repertoires from about six Graves' hyperthyroidism patients. After blood sampling, hyperthyroidism patients were treated with methimazole at a starting dose of 30 mg daily, and ophthalmopathy patients were treated with high-dose intravenous methylprednisolone. TCR Vbeta CDR3 sequencing of approximately 140 peripheral blood samples (approximately 44 ophthalmopathy, about 80 hyperthyroidism and approximately 17 progressor patients) is reported in the paper.

Results the study describes overall, beyond this receptor: Blood samples also contained most of the expanded thyroid clonotypes (frequency above 0.001), which suggests that blood repertoires may reflect thyroid immune responses. No statistical method was used to set the sample size in advance, and investigators knew the group allocation. In validation, the model predicted progression to ophthalmopathy a median of about 5.9 months before onset, with about 64% sensitivity and 72.22% specificity. A model built on a 13 V-J signature distinguished ophthalmopathy from stable hyperthyroidism, reaching roughly 88% sensitivity and under 84% specificity in cross-validation and 80%/75% in testing.

The TCR beta CDR3 regions were amplified from RNA transcripts. The first round of RT-PCR for the TCR CDR3 was performed with the HTBI primer set and the Qiagen OneStep RT-PCR kit. The libraries were constructed in a second round of multiplex PCR and then size-selected and purified. Paired-end sequencing of the libraries was performed with 100 bp reads on an Illumina HiSeq2000. Under the source paper's analysis protocol: SOAPnuke was used to process the raw data, with reads discarded if the reads contained adapters or uncalled bases, had a mean Phred below 15, or lacked an exact constant-primer or identifier match. High-quality paired reads were merged with COPE v1.2.5, and unique nucleotide sequences were defined as clonotypes. MiTCR v1.1 was used to align clonotypes to the IMGT TRBV, TRBD and TRBJ reference segments. Analysis was restricted to V-J combinations with a frequency above 0.0001, which covered roughly 99% of repertoires. The TCS score was defined as the ratio of F50 (clonal expansion) to E x V (chaos), calculated using BLOSUM62-based TCRdist between CDR3 peptides within each V-J. Welch's t-statistics and random forest reduced fewer than 600 V-J features to some 14, which were used in a naive Bayes classifier (R e1071). Using fastp trimming at Q25 and MiXCR clonotype assembly, TCRdb reanalyzed the public sequencing data and kept in-frame beta chains. Rows are combined by CDR3 protein, so each entry shows the most common genes and DNA. These V and J calls rely on TCRdb rather than the paper's analysis. The sample data list 500,000 to 650,000 distinct CDR3 sequences, and roughly 15% of these were observed just once. Of the sample, approximately 12% is held by the ten largest clones.

Ophthalmopathy patients had moderately to severely active disease, with a Clinical Activity Score of 3 or more, a NOSPECS grade of 4 or more, and a disease duration of less than 3 months. Patients with uncontrolled infections, other autoimmune diseases, pregnancy or lactation were excluded. Clinical symptoms, serum thyroxine and TRAb, thyroid ultrasound, and orbital computed tomography formed the basis for the diagnoses. PBMCs were separated from 10 ml of fresh peripheral blood using Ficoll-Paque density gradient centrifugation. Total RNA was extracted using Trizol reagent, and RNA quality was assessed on an Agilent 2100 Bioanalyzer. The sequenced sample was blood. The clonotype originates from a woman aged 45-65 years with Graves' ophthalmopathy.

The DNA sequence follows: TGTGCCAGCAGCAAAATGACAGGCGACACTGAAGCTTTCTTT. Its protein is CASSKMTGDTEAFF. The sequence joins TRBV9 to TRBJ1-1; TRBD1 is a possible D gene, resting on 6 matching bases. Deletion took 4 bases off V and 3 bases off J, with a span of 13 bases between the germline ends. CDR1 and CDR2 were assigned from the germline V gene as SGDLS and YYNGEE. Inclusive of the bounding cysteine and phenylalanine, the CDR3 is 14 residues long. CDR3 DNA only is kept here, 42 bases in frame from base 1.